A single sample is the source of the 26 T cell receptor beta chains below, sequenced in a study of shared clonotypes between healthy human individuals. Here immunoSEQ multiplex PCR was the method, and the copy in TCRdb shows in-frame clones only, minus some. The sample has 2 million or so clones; approximately 94% are singletons. Selected positively for CCR7 and CD45RO-negative, naive CD8 cells excluded terminally differentiated effector memory CD45RA+ cells. Input material: naive CD8+ T cells sorted from blood. The source is a man aged 18 to 29 in good health.

The chain carries TRBV2 and TRBJ1-3; tentatively, D is TRBD1 (5 bases). Trimming removed 6 bases at V and 4 bases at J, with 16 bases between. The CDR3 runs to 15 residues. In germline, CDR1 is SNHLY, CDR2 FYNNEI. CDR3 sequence reads: CASSRLGGGGNTIYF. For the CDR3, the DNA is TGTGCCAGCAGCCGCCTGGGGGGTGGCGGAAACACCATATATTTT.

The V call is TRBV13, the J call TRBJ1-1; TRBD1 agrees at 10 bases. CDR3 length: 15 amino acids. J was trimmed by 4 bases and V by 5 bases; bases with no gene match: 7. Germline V gives CDR1 PRHDT, CDR2 FYEKMQ (reference sequence). The chain's CDR3 is CASSQTTGGGTEAFF. DNA of the CDR3: TGTGCCAGCAGCCAAACGACAGGGGGCGGCACTGAAGCTTTCTTT.

The chain employs TRBV21-1 and TRBJ2-7; the table's D call of TRBD1 was not tested on the DNA. TRBV21-1 counts as a pseudogene. This CDR3 region has 14 residues. CDR3 residues: CASSTKTGKGEQYF. CDR3 DNA sequence: TGTGCCAGCAGCACTAAGACAGGGAAGGGCGAGCAGTACTTC.

As concerns this clone: The sample has other DNA sequences that encode this CDR3 too. The chain employs TRBV19 and TRBJ2-7, with TRBD1 as a possible D gene (5 bases). The CDR3 contains 13 residues. Germline CDR1 is LNHDA and CDR2 is SQIVND (reference sequence). The germline V and J ends were trimmed by 3 bases and 4 bases, with 10 bases remaining between them. CDR3 DNA: TGTGCCAGTAGTATCGGTCAGGGTTACGAGCAGTACTTC. It codes for CASSIGQGYEQYF.

The rearrangement uses TRBV13 and TRBJ2-7; D ambiguous. This CDR3 spans 13 amino acids. Per germline, CDR1 PRHDT and CDR2 FYEKMQ (reference sequence). V was pared by 0 bases and J by 6 bases, with 9 bases between. The CDR3 here is CASSLGPPAEQYF. CDR3 nucleotide sequence: TGTGCCAGCAGCTTAGGCCCCCCAGCCGAGCAGTACTTC.

This chain links TRBV7-9 with TRBJ2-1, with 13 bases aligning to TRBD2. The CDR3 length is 16 residues. The germline V gene has CDR1 SEHNR and CDR2 FQNEAQ (reference sequence). With 4 bases clipped from V and 9 bases from J, the junction kept 9 bases outside the gene matches. The CDR3 sequence: CASSSLAGGPVGEQFF. DNA of the CDR3: TGTGCCAGCAGCTCACTAGCGGGAGGGCCGGTGGGTGAGCAGTTCTTC.

The chain couples TRBV11-2 to TRBJ1-2; D is ambiguous. This CDR3 contains 13 residues. With 0 bases removed from V and 0 bases from J, the gap between germline ends came to 2 bases. CDR1 SGHAT and CDR2 FQNNGV come from the germline V gene. The CDR3 sequence is CASSLETNYGYTF. For the CDR3, the DNA is TGTGCCAGCAGCTTAGAAACTAACTATGGCTACACCTTC.

Regarding this clone: This may arise from a read error, as a much more abundant clone is one base away. Other DNA sequences in the same sample also yield this CDR3. This chain uses TRBV7-8 with TRBJ2-7; D is undetermined. Between the trimmed V and J ends, which lost 1 base and 3 bases, there was a span of 4 bases. CDR3 length: 12 amino acids. The germline V gene has CDR1 SGHVS and CDR2 FQNEAQ. For the CDR3, the DNA is TGTGCCAGCAGCTTAGTGGTCTACGAGCAGTACTTC. It specifies CASSLVVYEQYF.

The chain recombines TRBV7-2 with TRBJ2-7; 11 bases are a match to TRBD2. V lost 2 bases, J lost 2 bases, and 5 bases stayed unmatched. The CDR3 consists of 16 residues. Germline lookup yields CDR1 SGHTA and CDR2 FQGNSA. CDR3 DNA sequence: TGTGCCAGCAGCTTATTCGCACTAGCGGGAGCCTACGAGCAGTACTTC. Translating it yields CASSLFALAGAYEQYF.

The chain is built from TRBV6-5 and TRBJ1-1; no definite D call. This CDR3 is 13 amino acids long. Per the germline V gene, CDR1 is MNHEY and CDR2 is SVGAGI. V lost 8 bases to trimming and J lost 1 base, with 11 bases between them. CDR3 amino acids: CASHPRANTEAFF. CDR3 nucleotide sequence: TGTGCCAGCCATCCTCGGGCGAACACTGAAGCTTTCTTT.

The genes are TRBV30 and TRBJ2-4; 10 bases fit TRBD1. Per germline, CDR1 GTSNPN and CDR2 SVGIG (reference sequence). The CDR3 contains 14 residues. The V gene end was trimmed by 1 base and the J gene end by 8 bases; junction bases not matched to a gene: 5. CDR3 sequence (DNA): TGTGCCTGGAGTGCGGGACAGGGGTCGGACATTCAGTACTTC. This encodes CAWSAGQGSDIQYF.

The rearrangement joins TRBV14 to TRBJ1-4; D gene unclear. The germline V gene has CDR1 SGHDN and CDR2 FVKESK. The CDR3 runs to 15 residues. With 4 bases removed from V and 5 bases from J, the gap between germline ends came to 14 bases. CDR3 in DNA: TGTGCCAGCAGCCTGCCGGCACAGCTAAATGAAAAACTGTTTTTT. This gives the protein CASSLPAQLNEKLFF.

The chain recombines TRBV5-6 with TRBJ2-7, with a weak D call TRBD2 (5 bases). Between the trimmed V and J ends, which lost 2 bases and 7 bases, there was a span of 7 bases. CDR1 and CDR2 (germline): SGHDT, YYEEEE. CDR3 length: 11 residues. CDR3 sequence reads: CASSFGEEQYF. The CDR3, as DNA: TGTGCCAGCAGCTTCGGGGAGGAGCAGTACTTC.

The chain couples TRBV7-8 to TRBJ2-7; perhaps TRBD1 as D (5 bases). The germline V gene encodes CDR1 SGHVS and CDR2 FQNEAQ. The CDR3 spans 14 residues. Trimming took off 1 base at V and 6 bases at J, with 13 bases between the two ends. The CDR3 region has the DNA TGTGCCAGCAGCTTAGAGGACACCCCTCTCGAGCAGTACTTC. Protein sequence: CASSLEDTPLEQYF.

The J gene is TRBJ2-1, the V gene TRBV7-9; no reliable D call. CDR3 length: 14 residues. Between the trimmed V and J ends, which lost 5 bases and 8 bases, there was a span of 16 bases. Germline V CDR1 and CDR2: SEHNR, FQNEAQ (reference sequence). The chain's CDR3 is CASSPPTAEDEQFF. DNA for the CDR3: TGTGCCAGCAGCCCCCCGACGGCCGAGGATGAGCAGTTCTTC.

CDR3 coding DNA: TGTGCCAACTCCGGGACAGGGGCGTCGGAGACCCAGTACTTC. Protein sequence: CANSGTGASETQYF. This sequence joins TRBV6-5 and TRBJ2-5, with 10 bases aligning to TRBD1. Germline V gives CDR1 MNHEY, CDR2 SVGAGI. V was pared by 10 bases and J by 5 bases, with 10 bases of the junction left unmatched. CDR3 length: 14 residues.

The chain is built from TRBV12-2 and TRBJ2-7; TRBD2, the D gene given by the table, was not confirmed from the DNA. TRBV12-2 is tagged as a pseudogene. There are 16 residues in the CDR3. The CDR3 DNA is TGTGCAAGTCGCTTAGGTCTTAGCGTACCTCTCTACGAGCAGTACTTC. Translation gives CASRLGLSVPLYEQYF.

This chain uses TRBV5-6 with TRBJ2-7; unclear D gene. The CDR3 has 14 amino acids. V gave up 4 bases and J gave up 1 base, with 12 bases separating them. Germline CDR1 SGHDT, CDR2 YYEEEE. In nucleotides, the CDR3 is TGTGCCAGCAGCCCCTGGGGAACGTCCTACGAGCAGTACTTC. Translated, it gives CASSPWGTSYEQYF.

V usage is TRBV5-1 and J usage is TRBJ2-3, with a tentative D call TRBD1 (6 bases). With 0 bases removed from V and 6 bases from J, the gap between germline ends came to 14 bases. The CDR3 consists of 15 residues. Germline values: CDR1 SGHRS, CDR2 YFSETQ. CDR3 nucleotides: TGCGCCAGCAGCTTGGCCTCGGGACATTCCGATACGCAGTATTTT. Translated: CASSLASGHSDTQYF.

V gene TRBV6-1 combines with J gene TRBJ2-1, with TRBD1 as a possible D gene (5 bases). The CDR3 contains 15 residues. The V end was cut by 2 bases, the J end by 4 bases, with 12 bases between. Germline V gene sequence: CDR1 MNHNS, CDR2 SASEGT. The CDR3 nucleotides read TGTGCCAGCAGTGAACTAAAGGGGCGTTACAATGAGCAGTTCTTC. It is translated as CASSELKGRYNEQFF.

This chain links TRBV6-5 with TRBJ2-7; D is possibly TRBD1 or TRBD2 (5 bases each). The CDR3 is made up of 12 amino acids. V lost 5 bases and J lost 6, with 11 bases in between. CDR1 is MNHEY, CDR2 SVGAGI, per germline. The CDR3 spells CASSPGTGEQYF. For the CDR3, the DNA is TGTGCCAGCAGTCCCGGGACGGGCGAGCAGTACTTC.

The chain employs TRBV27 and TRBJ2-3; D remains ambiguous. V dropped 5 bases and J dropped 2 bases, with 17 bases sitting between them. The CDR3 contains 16 residues. Germline values: CDR1 MNHEY, CDR2 SMNVEV (reference sequence). The CDR3 nucleotides are TGTGCCAGCAGTGCTATTGGCCCGACCAACACAGATACGCAGTATTTT. Its translation: CASSAIGPTNTDTQYF.

This chain uses TRBV25-1 with TRBJ1-4; no clear D gene. The CDR3 has 15 residues. Germline V gene sequence: CDR1 MGHDK, CDR2 SYGVNS. The germline V and J ends were trimmed by 4 bases and 7 bases, with 16 bases remaining between them. In DNA, the CDR3 is TGTGCCAGCAGTGGCGGACCGTATAGGGCTGAAAAACTGTTTTTT. It yields the protein CASSGGPYRAEKLFF.

The chain is built from TRBV4-3 and TRBJ2-6; no reliable D call. V lost 4 bases to trimming and J lost 2 bases, with 6 bases between them. There are 14 residues in the CDR3. The germline gives CDR1 LGHNA, CDR2 YSLEER. The CDR3 DNA follows: TGCGCCAGCAGCCCCGGAGCTGGGGCCAACGTCCTGACTTTC. Protein: CASSPGAGANVLTF.

The genes are TRBV7-9 and TRBJ2-2; D is unresolved. Trimming pared 5 bases from V and 0 bases from J, leaving 13 bases between. Looked up from germline, CDR1 is SEHNR and CDR2 is FQNEAQ (reference sequence). This CDR3 comprises 16 residues. The CDR3 region is CASSHPDTTNTGELFF. The CDR3 nucleotides are TGTGCCAGCAGCCACCCCGACACAACGAACACCGGGGAGCTGTTTTTT.

The chain is built from TRBV11-2 and TRBJ2-2; 8 nucleotides match TRBD1. With 3 bases clipped from V and 1 base from J, the junction kept 4 bases outside the gene matches. Germline V gene sequence: CDR1 SGHAT, CDR2 FQNNGV. This CDR3 has 16 amino acids. The CDR3 loop is CASSLGQVLNTGELFF. CDR3 sequence (DNA): TGTGCCAGCAGCTTGGGACAGGTCCTGAACACCGGGGAGCTGTTTTTT.